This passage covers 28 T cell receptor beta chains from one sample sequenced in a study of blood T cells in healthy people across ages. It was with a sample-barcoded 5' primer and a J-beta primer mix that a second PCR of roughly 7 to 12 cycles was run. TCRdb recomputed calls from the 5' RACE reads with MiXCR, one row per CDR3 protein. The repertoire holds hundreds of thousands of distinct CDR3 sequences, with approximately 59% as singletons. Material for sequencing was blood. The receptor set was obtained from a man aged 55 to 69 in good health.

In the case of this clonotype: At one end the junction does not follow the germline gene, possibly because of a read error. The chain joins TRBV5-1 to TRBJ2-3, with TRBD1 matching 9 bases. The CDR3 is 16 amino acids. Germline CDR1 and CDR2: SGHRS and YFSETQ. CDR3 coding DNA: TGCGCCTGCAGCTACGCCGGACAGGGGAGCACAGATACGCAGTATTTT. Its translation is CACSYAGQGSTDTQYF.

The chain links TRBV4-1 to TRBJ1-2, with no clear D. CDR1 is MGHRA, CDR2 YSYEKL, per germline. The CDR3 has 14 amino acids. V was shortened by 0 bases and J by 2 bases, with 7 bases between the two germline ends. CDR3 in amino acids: CASSQESLNYGYTF. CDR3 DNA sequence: TGCGCCAGCAGCCAAGAATCCCTAAACTATGGCTACACCTTC.

This chain's CDR3 is CASSQGYSAEAFF. CDR3 DNA: TGTGCCAGCAGCCAAGGGTATTCGGCTGAAGCTTTCTTT. This chain uses TRBV7-9 with TRBJ1-1, with no clear D. The CDR3 has 13 amino acids. The germline V gene encodes CDR1 SEHNR and CDR2 FQNEAQ (reference sequence). V was trimmed by 5 bases and J by 6 bases, leaving 13 bases between them.

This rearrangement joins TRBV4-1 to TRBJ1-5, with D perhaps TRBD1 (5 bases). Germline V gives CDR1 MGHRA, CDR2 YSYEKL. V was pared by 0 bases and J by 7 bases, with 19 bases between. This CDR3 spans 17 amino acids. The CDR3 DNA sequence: TGCGCCAGCAGCCAAGAAAGCCTAGGCGGGGCTTGGCAGCCCCAGCATTTT. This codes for CASSQESLGGAWQPQHF.

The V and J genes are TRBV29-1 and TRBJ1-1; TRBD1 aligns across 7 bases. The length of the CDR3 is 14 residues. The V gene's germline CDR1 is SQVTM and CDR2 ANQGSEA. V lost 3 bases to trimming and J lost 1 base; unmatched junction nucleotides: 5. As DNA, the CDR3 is TGCAGCGTTGACCCGACAGGGACGAACACTGAAGCTTTCTTT. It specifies CSVDPTGTNTEAFF. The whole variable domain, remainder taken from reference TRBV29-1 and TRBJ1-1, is SAVISQKPSRDICQRGTSLTIQCQVDSQVTMMFWYRQQPGQSLTLIATANQGSEATYESGFVIDKFPISRPNLTFSTLTVSNMSPEDSSIYLCSVDPTGTNTEAFFGQGTRLTVV.

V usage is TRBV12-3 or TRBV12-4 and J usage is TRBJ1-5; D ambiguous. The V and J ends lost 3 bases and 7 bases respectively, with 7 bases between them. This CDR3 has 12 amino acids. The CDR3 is CASSFSRQPQHF. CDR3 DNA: TGTGCCAGCAGTTTTTCAAGACAGCCCCAGCATTTT.

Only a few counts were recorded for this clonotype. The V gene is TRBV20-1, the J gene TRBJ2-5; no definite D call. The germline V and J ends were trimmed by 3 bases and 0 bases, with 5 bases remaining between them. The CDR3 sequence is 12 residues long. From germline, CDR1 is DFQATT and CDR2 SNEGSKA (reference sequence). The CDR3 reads CSARADQETQYF. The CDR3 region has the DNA TGCAGTGCTAGGGCTGACCAAGAGACCCAGTACTTC.

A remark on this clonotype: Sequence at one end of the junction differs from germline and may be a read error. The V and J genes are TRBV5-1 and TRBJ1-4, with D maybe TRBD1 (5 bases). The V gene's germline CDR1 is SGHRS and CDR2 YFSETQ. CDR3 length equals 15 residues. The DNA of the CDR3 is TGCGCCGGCAGCTTGGCGGGGGAGGCTAATGAAAAACTGTTTTTT. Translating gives CAGSLAGEANEKLFF.

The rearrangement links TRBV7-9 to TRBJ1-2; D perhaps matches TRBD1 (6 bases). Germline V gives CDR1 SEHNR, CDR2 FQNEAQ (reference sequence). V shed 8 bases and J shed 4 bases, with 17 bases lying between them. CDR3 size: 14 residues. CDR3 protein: CASGRTAGAYGYTF. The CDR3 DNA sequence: TGTGCCAGCGGAAGGACAGCGGGGGCCTATGGCTACACCTTC.

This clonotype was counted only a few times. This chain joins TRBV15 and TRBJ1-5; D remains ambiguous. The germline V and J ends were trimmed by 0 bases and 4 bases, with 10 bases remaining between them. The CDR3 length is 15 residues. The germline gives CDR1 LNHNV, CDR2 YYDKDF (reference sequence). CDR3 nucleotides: TGTGCCACCAGCAGAGATGGACGGCTTAATCAGCCCCAGCATTTT. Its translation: CATSRDGRLNQPQHF.

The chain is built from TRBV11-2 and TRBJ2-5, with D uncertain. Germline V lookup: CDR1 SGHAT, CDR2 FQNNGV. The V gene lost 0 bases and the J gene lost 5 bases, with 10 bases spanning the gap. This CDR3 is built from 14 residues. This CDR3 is CASSLDPFPETQYF. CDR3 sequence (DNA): TGTGCCAGCAGCTTAGACCCATTTCCCGAGACCCAGTACTTC.

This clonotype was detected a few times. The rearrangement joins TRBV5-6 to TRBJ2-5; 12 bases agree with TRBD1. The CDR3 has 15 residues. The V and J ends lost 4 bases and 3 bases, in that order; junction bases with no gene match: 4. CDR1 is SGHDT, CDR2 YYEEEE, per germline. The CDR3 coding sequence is TGTGCCAGCAGCGCCGGGACAGGGGGCGAAGAGACCCAGTACTTC. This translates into CASSAGTGGEETQYF.

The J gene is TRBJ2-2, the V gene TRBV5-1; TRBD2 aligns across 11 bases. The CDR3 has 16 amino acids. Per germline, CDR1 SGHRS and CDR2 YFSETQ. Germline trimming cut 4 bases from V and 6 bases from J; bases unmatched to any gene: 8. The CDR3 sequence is CASSPLVLAGAGELFF. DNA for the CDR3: TGCGCCAGCAGCCCGCTCGTACTAGCGGGGGCCGGGGAGCTGTTTTTT.

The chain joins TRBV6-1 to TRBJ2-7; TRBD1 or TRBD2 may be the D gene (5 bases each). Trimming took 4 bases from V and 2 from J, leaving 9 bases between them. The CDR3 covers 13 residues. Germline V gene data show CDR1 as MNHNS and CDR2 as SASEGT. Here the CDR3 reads CASSVGRTYEQYF. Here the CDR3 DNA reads TGTGCCAGCAGTGTGGGACGGACCTACGAGCAGTACTTC.

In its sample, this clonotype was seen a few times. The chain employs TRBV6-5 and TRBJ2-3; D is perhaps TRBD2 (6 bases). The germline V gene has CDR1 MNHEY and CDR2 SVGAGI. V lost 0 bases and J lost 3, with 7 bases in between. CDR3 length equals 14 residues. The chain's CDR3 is CASSYSRGTDTQYF. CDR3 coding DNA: TGTGCCAGCAGTTACTCCCGGGGGACAGATACGCAGTATTTT.

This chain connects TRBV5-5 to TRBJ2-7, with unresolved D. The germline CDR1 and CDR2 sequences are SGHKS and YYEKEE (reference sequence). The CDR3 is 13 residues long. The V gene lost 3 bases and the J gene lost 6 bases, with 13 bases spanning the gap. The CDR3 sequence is CASSSGLWSEQYF. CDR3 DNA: TGTGCCAGCAGCTCCGGATTATGGAGCGAGCAGTACTTC.

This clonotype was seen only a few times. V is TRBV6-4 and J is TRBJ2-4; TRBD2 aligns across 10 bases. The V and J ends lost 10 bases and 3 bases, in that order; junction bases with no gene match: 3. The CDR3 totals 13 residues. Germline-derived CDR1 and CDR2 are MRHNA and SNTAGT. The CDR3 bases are TGTGCCACCCGGACTAGCGGCAAAAACATTCAGTACTTC. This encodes CATRTSGKNIQYF.

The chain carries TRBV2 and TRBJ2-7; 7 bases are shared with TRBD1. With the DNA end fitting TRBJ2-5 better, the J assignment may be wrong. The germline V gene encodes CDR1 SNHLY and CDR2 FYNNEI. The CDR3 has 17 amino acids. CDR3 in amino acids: CASSENGPGRGKETQYF. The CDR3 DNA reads TGTGCCAGCAGTGAAAATGGGCCAGGCAGGGGGAAAGAGACCCAGTACTTC.

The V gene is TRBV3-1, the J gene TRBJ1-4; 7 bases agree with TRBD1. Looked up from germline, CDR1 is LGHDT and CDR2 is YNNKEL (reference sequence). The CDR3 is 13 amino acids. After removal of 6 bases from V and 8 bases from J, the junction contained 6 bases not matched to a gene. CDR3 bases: TGTGCCAGCAGTGGGACAGAGAGGGAAAAACTGTTTTTT. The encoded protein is CASSGTEREKLFF.

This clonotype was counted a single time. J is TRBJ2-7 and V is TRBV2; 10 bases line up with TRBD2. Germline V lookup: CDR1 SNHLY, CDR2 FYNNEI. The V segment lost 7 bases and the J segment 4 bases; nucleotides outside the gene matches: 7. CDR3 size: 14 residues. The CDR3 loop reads CASNPSGGPYEQYF. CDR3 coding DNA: TGTGCCAGCAACCCTAGCGGGGGACCTTACGAGCAGTACTTC.

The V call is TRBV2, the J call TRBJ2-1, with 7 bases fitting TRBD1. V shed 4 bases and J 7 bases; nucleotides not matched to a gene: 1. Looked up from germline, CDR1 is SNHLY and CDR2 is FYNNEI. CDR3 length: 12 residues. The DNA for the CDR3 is TGTGCCAGCAGTGTGACAGGGAATGAGCAGTTCTTC. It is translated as CASSVTGNEQFF.

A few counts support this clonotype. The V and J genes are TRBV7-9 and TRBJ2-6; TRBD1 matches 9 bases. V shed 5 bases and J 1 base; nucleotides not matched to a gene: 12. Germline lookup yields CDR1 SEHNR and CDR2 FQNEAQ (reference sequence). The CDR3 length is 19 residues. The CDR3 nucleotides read TGTGCCAGCAGCCTCGGAAGGGACAGGGCCTTTTCTGGGGCCAACGTCCTGACTTTC. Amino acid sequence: CASSLGRDRAFSGANVLTF. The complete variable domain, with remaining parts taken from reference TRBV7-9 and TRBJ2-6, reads DTGVSQNPRHKITKRGQNVTFRCDPISEHNRLYWYRQTLGQGPEFLTYFQNEAQLEKSRLLSDRFSAERPKGSFSTLEIQRTEQGDSAMYLCASSLGRDRAFSGANVLTFGAGSRLTVL.

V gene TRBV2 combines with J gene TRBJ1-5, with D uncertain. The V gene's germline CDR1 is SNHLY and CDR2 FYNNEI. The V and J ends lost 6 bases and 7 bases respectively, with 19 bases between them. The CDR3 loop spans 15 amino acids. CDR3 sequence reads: CASSPSVGKRQPQHF. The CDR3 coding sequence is TGTGCCAGCAGCCCCTCGGTGGGGAAGCGGCAGCCCCAGCATTTT.

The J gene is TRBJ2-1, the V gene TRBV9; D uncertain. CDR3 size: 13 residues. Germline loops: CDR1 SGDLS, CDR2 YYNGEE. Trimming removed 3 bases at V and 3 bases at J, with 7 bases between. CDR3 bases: TGTGCCAGCAGCGCCCAAGACTACAATGAGCAGTTCTTC. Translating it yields CASSAQDYNEQFF.

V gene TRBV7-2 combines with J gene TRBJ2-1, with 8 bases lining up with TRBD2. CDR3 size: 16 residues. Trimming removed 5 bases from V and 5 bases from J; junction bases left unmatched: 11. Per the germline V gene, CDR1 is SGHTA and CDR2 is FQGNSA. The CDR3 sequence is CASSRRRGGTDNEQFF. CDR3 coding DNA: TGTGCCAGCAGCAGACGCCGCGGGGGGACCGACAATGAGCAGTTCTTC.

The DNA of the CDR3 is TGCGCCAGCAGCAACAAAAGCGGGGGGGCCATCTATGAGCAGTTCTTC. It encodes CASSNKSGGAIYEQFF. This chain connects TRBV5-1 to TRBJ2-1; TRBD2 aligns across 10 bases. Trimming at V came to 4 bases and at J to 8 bases, leaving 12 bases not matched to a gene. CDR3 length: 16 residues. The V gene's germline CDR1 is SGHRS and CDR2 YFSETQ.

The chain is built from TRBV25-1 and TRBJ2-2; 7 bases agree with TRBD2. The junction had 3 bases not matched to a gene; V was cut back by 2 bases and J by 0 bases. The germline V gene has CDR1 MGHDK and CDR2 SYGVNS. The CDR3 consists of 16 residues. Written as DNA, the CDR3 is TGTGCCAGCAGTGAAGGACTAGGAACGAACACCGGGGAGCTGTTTTTT. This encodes CASSEGLGTNTGELFF.

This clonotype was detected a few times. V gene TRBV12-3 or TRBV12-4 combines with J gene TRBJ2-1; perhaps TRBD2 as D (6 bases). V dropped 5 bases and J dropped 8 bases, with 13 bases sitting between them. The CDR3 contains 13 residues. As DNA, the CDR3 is TGTGCCAGCAGTGGGGGACTGAGGTATGAGCAGTTCTTC. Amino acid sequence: CASSGGLRYEQFF.